Ten or more counts support the clone carrying this T cell receptor (beta chain). What it recognizes is unknown. Sampling of bone marrow took place during active disease in every patient. From around 0.4 ug of RNA, a library with molecular barcoded alpha/delta and beta/gamma adaptors was made. TCRdb called the reads again in MiXCR, with one record for every CDR3 protein. The sample lists 93,000 or so distinct CDR3 sequences, about 22% occurring once. The sample belongs to a study of read filtering for tumor transcriptome and immune sequencing. Deletions cut 5 bases from V and 5 bases from J, with 16 bases between. The CDR3 has 15 residues. CDR1 is SGHVS, CDR2 FQNEAQ, per germline. Findings and caveats of the study: Single-read clonotypes: about 81.9% of IR-seq clonotypes (around 3.5% of reads), 74.6% of RNA-seq clonotypes (around 48% of reads).

The chain uses TRBV7-8 and TRBJ2-1; D possibly corresponds to TRBD2 (6 bases). The receptor's source is a donor at least 40 years old with multiple myeloma. The sequenced sample was a population of CD138-negative cells sorted from bone marrow. The CDR3 nucleotides read TGTGCCAGCAGCCCAAGACTAGAAGGGGACAATGAGCAGTTCTTC. Protein: CASSPRLEGDNEQFF.